The 13 T cell receptor beta chains below all came from one sample that was sequenced in a study of metastatic and nonmetastatic thyroid tumors. No treatment of any kind had been given to any patient before thyroid surgery. TCRdb reassembled clones from the PCR reads with MiXCR. The sample carries some 16,000 clones, 24% recorded once. The sequenced sample was tumor tissue. The receptors were sampled from a female donor with papillary thyroid cancer or a benign thyroid nodule (not recorded which). Some clones in this sample may be carry-over from other donors' samples.

This clone was detected many times. The chain links TRBV25-1 to TRBJ1-1; D is undetermined. V lost 7 bases and J 3 bases, leaving 15 bases between the germline ends. This CDR3 has 14 residues. CDR1 and CDR2 (germline): MGHDK, SYGVNS. DNA for the CDR3: TGTGCCAGCACCGGACTCGACGGGCACACTGAAGCTTTCTTT. Translated, it gives CASTGLDGHTEAFF.

Relative to its sample, this clone is medium-sized. V usage is TRBV2 and J usage is TRBJ2-7; possibly TRBD1 or TRBD2 for D (6 bases each). The ends were cut back, 7 bases at V and 1 base at J, with 23 bases in the middle. The CDR3 sequence is 17 residues long. The V gene's germline CDR1 is SNHLY and CDR2 FYNNEI. In DNA, the CDR3 is TGTGCCAGCACTCTCGAGGTGGGAGGCCAGGGGTCCTACGAGCAGTACTTC. It specifies CASTLEVGGQGSYEQYF.

The table lists this clone with many counts. The rearrangement links TRBV11-2 to TRBJ2-3; 7 positions match TRBD2. V shed 0 bases and J 2 bases; nucleotides not matched to a gene: 14. Germline V gives CDR1 SGHAT, CDR2 FQNNGV. The CDR3 runs to 19 residues. The CDR3 loop is CASSLDSRLAEVTTDTQYF. In DNA form, the CDR3 reads TGTGCCAGCAGCTTAGATAGTAGGCTAGCGGAGGTCACCACAGATACGCAGTATTTT.

Sample share makes this clone medium-sized (0.01 to 0.1%). The chain uses TRBV7-2 and TRBJ1-5; no reliable D call. Germline V gene data show CDR1 as SGHTA and CDR2 as FQGNSA. The CDR3 runs to 12 residues. Trimming stripped 7 bases from V and 7 bases from J, with 11 bases between. This chain's CDR3 is CASTRGGQPQHF. The CDR3, as DNA: TGTGCCAGCACCCGGGGAGGCCAGCCCCAGCATTTT.

The chain combines TRBV7-2 with TRBJ2-7, with 9 bases identical to TRBD2. CDR3 length equals 14 residues. After removal of 10 bases from V and 2 bases from J, the junction contained 9 bases not matched to a gene. The germline V gene has CDR1 SGHTA and CDR2 FQGNSA. CDR3 sequence (DNA): TGTGCCAACAGACCGGGACTAGCACCCTACGAGCAGTACTTC. Translating it yields CANRPGLAPYEQYF.

Concerning this clone: The junction shows a germline mismatch at one end, possibly a read error. This chain joins TRBV7-2 and TRBJ2-2; 9 nucleotides agree with TRBD2. Per germline, CDR1 SGHTA and CDR2 FQGNSA. The CDR3 is 16 amino acids. CDR3 DNA sequence: TGTGCCAGCGGCTTAGCAGCGGGAGGAGGTACCGGGGATCTGTTTTTT. Residues: CASGLAAGGGTGDLFF.

This clone was recorded at least ten times. This sequence joins TRBV12-3 or TRBV12-4 and TRBJ2-2; possibly TRBD1 or TRBD2 for D (6 bases each). The germline V and J ends were trimmed by 1 base and 4 bases, with 13 bases remaining between them. The CDR3 spans 16 residues. The CDR3: CASSLGGLAITGELFF. CDR3 DNA sequence: TGTGCCAGCAGTTTAGGGGGGCTAGCGATCACCGGGGAGCTGTTTTTT.

This clone occurred many times. This chain uses TRBV7-8 with TRBJ2-3; TRBD2 aligns across 8 bases. J gave up 0 bases and V 1 base, and 6 bases lay outside the gene matches. CDR1 is SGHVS and CDR2 is FQNEAQ in the germline V gene. CDR3 length: 17 amino acids. The CDR3 loop is CASSLGGAGVSTDTQYF. CDR3 sequence (DNA): TGTGCCAGCAGCTTAGGAGGAGCGGGAGTGAGCACAGATACGCAGTATTTT.

The chain has TRBV20-1 and TRBJ1-1, with D unclear. CDR1 DFQATT and CDR2 SNEGSKA come from the germline V gene (reference sequence). The CDR3 loop spans 13 amino acids. Trimming took 0 bases from V and 0 from J, leaving 5 bases between them. The CDR3 here is CSAREYLNTEAFF. The CDR3 DNA sequence: TGCAGTGCTAGAGAATACCTGAACACTGAAGCTTTCTTT.

The chain recombines TRBV28 with TRBJ1-1, with D perhaps TRBD1 (5 bases). The V and J ends lost 2 bases and 1 base respectively, with 11 bases between them. This CDR3 has 15 amino acids. Germline CDR1 MDHEN, CDR2 SYDVKM. In DNA form, the CDR3 reads TGTGCCAGCAGTTTAGTTCGGGGGGAGAACACTGAAGCTTTCTTT. Protein: CASSLVRGENTEAFF.

This clone was seen just once. This sequence joins TRBV5-1 and TRBJ2-7, with TRBD1 matching over 7 bases. Germline loops: CDR1 SGHRS, CDR2 YFSETQ. This CDR3 spans 14 amino acids. With V trimmed by 4 bases and J by 3 bases, 7 bases remained unmatched. The CDR3 sequence is CASSRRDSNYEQYF. In DNA form, the CDR3 reads TGCGCCAGCAGCCGTAGGGACAGCAACTACGAGCAGTACTTC.

This clone was detected a few times. The CDR3 loop is CASSDPELAGGTRAGELFF. CDR3 sequence (DNA): TGTGCCAGCAGTGATCCTGAACTAGCGGGAGGGACGCGGGCCGGGGAGCTGTTTTTT. The chain joins TRBV25-1 to TRBJ2-2; TRBD2 matches at 13 bases. The length of the CDR3 is 19 residues. Germline CDR1 MGHDK, CDR2 SYGVNS. Unmatched junction bases numbered 13, after V lost 3 bases and J lost 6 bases.

This chain connects TRBV11-1 to TRBJ2-1, with 7 bases matching TRBD2. The J segment lost 6 bases and the V segment lost 2 bases, leaving 10 bases of the junction unmatched. Per the germline V gene, CDR1 is SGHAT and CDR2 is FQDESV (reference sequence). The CDR3 contains 16 residues. The CDR3 sequence: CASSLSRGGSRNEQFF. DNA for the CDR3: TGTGCCAGCAGCTTATCACGGGGCGGGAGTCGCAATGAGCAGTTCTTC.